A selection of T cell receptor beta chains follows, all from one sample in a study of blood T cell repertoires in COVID-19. Profiled with immunoSEQ multiplex PCR; TCRdb holds only in-frame clones, not every one. The sample holds 95,000 to 150,000 clones, 87% seen once. Sequencing was carried out using peripheral blood. These receptors originate from a woman aged 45-65 years with acute or convalescent COVID-19. The CDR3 runs from the conserved cysteine through the conserved F or W. A D gene is named only where the DNA matches it firmly. Clone size is not always given. Where it is, it says once, few, many or a class for expanded clones.

V gene: TRBV6-5
clone size: -
D gene: -
J gene: TRBJ1-1
CDR3 protein: CASSYTETGKAFF
CDR3 DNA: TGTGCCAGCAGTTACACTGAAACAGGTAAAGCTTTCTTT

V gene: TRBV19
clone size: once
D gene: -
J gene: TRBJ1-5
CDR3 protein: CASNELPYNQPQHF
CDR3 DNA: TGTGCCAGTAATGAGCTCCCCTACAATCAGCCCCAGCATTTT

V gene: TRBV30
clone size: -
D gene: TRBD2
J gene: TRBJ2-5
CDR3 protein: CAWSRGGVQETQYF
CDR3 DNA: TGTGCGTGGAGCCGGGGAGGGGTCCAAGAGACCCAGTACTTC

V gene: TRBV9
clone size: few
D gene: TRBD2
J gene: TRBJ2-1
CDR3 protein: CASSSIAGRSYNEQFF
CDR3 DNA: TGTGCCAGCAGTTCGATAGCGGGGAGATCCTACAATGAGCAGTTCTTC

V gene: TRBV9
clone size: once
D gene: -
J gene: TRBJ2-1
CDR3 protein: CASSVDLAPYNEQFF
CDR3 DNA: TGTGCCAGCAGCGTAGATTTAGCCCCATACAATGAGCAGTTCTTC

V gene: TRBV28
clone size: -
D gene: -
J gene: TRBJ1-3
CDR3 protein: CASSYPGRENTIYF
CDR3 DNA: TGTGCCAGCAGTTATCCAGGGCGGGAAAACACCATATATTTT

V gene: TRBV6-4
clone size: -
D gene: -
J gene: TRBJ1-1
CDR3 protein: CASSYRANTEAFF
CDR3 DNA: TGTGCCAGCAGTTACAGGGCGAACACTGAAGCTTTCTTT

V gene: TRBV7-9
clone size: once
D gene: -
J gene: TRBJ2-7
CDR3 protein: CASSLARRQAGEQYF
CDR3 DNA: TGTGCCAGCAGCTTAGCGAGGAGGCAAGCTGGTGAGCAGTACTTC

V gene: TRBV9
clone size: -
D gene: TRBD1
J gene: TRBJ2-2
CDR3 protein: CASSVVQGAGELFF
CDR3 DNA: TGTGCCAGCAGCGTAGTCCAGGGGGCCGGGGAGCTGTTTTTT

V gene: TRBV7-2
clone size: -
D gene: -
J gene: TRBJ1-5
CDR3 protein: CASSYAQSYQPQHF
CDR3 DNA: TGTGCCAGCAGTTATGCACAGAGCTATCAGCCCCAGCATTTT

V gene: TRBV6-5
clone size: -
D gene: TRBD1
J gene: TRBJ1-2
CDR3 protein: CASSWDRGGSYGYTF
CDR3 DNA: TGTGCCAGCAGTTGGGACAGGGGAGGATCCTATGGCTACACCTTC

V gene: TRBV19
clone size: -
D gene: TRBD1
J gene: TRBJ1-5
CDR3 protein: CASKGQGTYGPQHF
CDR3 DNA: TGTGCCAGTAAGGGACAGGGGACTTATGGGCCCCAGCATTTT

V gene: TRBV18
clone size: -
D gene: -
J gene: TRBJ1-5
CDR3 protein: CASSPTQGNNQPQHF
CDR3 DNA: TGTGCCAGCTCACCCACACAGGGTAACAATCAGCCCCAGCATTTT

V gene: TRBV9
clone size: -
D gene: TRBD1
J gene: TRBJ2-5
CDR3 protein: CASSVTGQLQETQYF
CDR3 DNA: TGTGCCAGCAGCGTCACGGGACAGCTCCAAGAGACCCAGTACTTC

V gene: TRBV15
clone size: -
D gene: -
J gene: TRBJ1-4
CDR3 protein: CATSRGWRARGGEKLFF
CDR3 DNA: TGTGCCACCAGCAGAGGGTGGAGGGCCCGGGGAGGTGAAAAACTGTTTTTT

V gene: TRBV6-5
clone size: -
D gene: TRBD1
J gene: TRBJ1-6
CDR3 protein: CASSRTGYDNSPLHF
CDR3 DNA: TGTGCCAGCAGTAGGACAGGGTACGATAATTCACCCCTCCACTTT

V gene: TRBV9
clone size: -
D gene: TRBD2
J gene: TRBJ2-2
CDR3 protein: CASSVSGSVSGELFF
CDR3 DNA: TGTGCCAGCAGCGTAAGCGGGAGTGTGTCCGGGGAGCTGTTTTTT

V gene: TRBV27
clone size: once
D gene: -
J gene: TRBJ2-1
CDR3 protein: CASSPFPYNEQFF
CDR3 DNA: TGTGCCAGCAGCCCATTCCCCTACAATGAGCAGTTCTTC

V gene: TRBV12-3/TRBV12-4
clone size: -
D gene: -
J gene: TRBJ1-5
CDR3 protein: CASSWGRPQHF
CDR3 DNA: TGTGCCAGCAGCTGGGGGCGGCCCCAGCATTTT

V gene: TRBV7-2
clone size: -
D gene: TRBD1
J gene: TRBJ2-5
CDR3 protein: CASSPPRTGALRETQYF
CDR3 DNA: TGTGCCAGCAGCCCTCCCCGGACAGGGGCGCTGAGGGAGACCCAGTACTTC

V gene: TRBV24-1
clone size: -
D gene: -
J gene: TRBJ1-2
CDR3 protein: CATSEGPDWGYTF
CDR3 DNA: TGTGCCACCAGTGAAGGTCCCGACTGGGGCTACACCTTC

V gene: TRBV21-1
clone size: once
D gene: -
J gene: TRBJ2-3
CDR3 protein: CASSKAPGAGWDTQYF
CDR3 DNA: TGTGCCAGCAGCAAAGCCCCCGGGGCGGGGTGGGATACGCAGTATTTT

V gene: TRBV5-1
clone size: -
D gene: TRBD1
J gene: TRBJ1-5
CDR3 protein: CASSLAGQGSQPQHF
CDR3 DNA: TGCGCCAGCAGCTTGGCCGGACAGGGAAGTCAGCCCCAGCATTTT

V gene: TRBV10-1
clone size: -
D gene: TRBD2
J gene: TRBJ2-3
CDR3 protein: CASSDGLRAGGFPDTQYF
CDR3 DNA: TGCGCCAGCAGTGACGGACTCCGAGCGGGAGGGTTCCCAGATACGCAGTATTTT

V gene: TRBV3-1/TRBV3-2
clone size: once
D gene: -
J gene: TRBJ2-7
CDR3 protein: CASSRMGGSAFEQYF
CDR3 DNA: TGTGCCAGCAGCCGAATGGGAGGTTCTGCCTTCGAGCAGTACTTC

V gene: TRBV5-5
clone size: once
D gene: -
J gene: TRBJ2-5
CDR3 protein: CASSLLPEETQYF
CDR3 DNA: TGTGCCAGCAGCTTGTTACCCGAGGAGACCCAGTACTTC

V gene: TRBV4-1
clone size: -
D gene: -
J gene: TRBJ1-4
CDR3 protein: CASSAKSGGRSWEKLFF
CDR3 DNA: TGCGCCAGCAGCGCCAAAAGTGGAGGGAGGAGTTGGGAAAAACTGTTTTTT